This T cell receptor (beta chain) was captured by sequencing in a study of siplizumab effects on memory and regulatory T cells. The junction had 2 bases not matched to a gene; V was cut back by 0 bases and J by 4 bases. The germline gives CDR1 SGHNT, CDR2 YENEEA. The CDR3 extends over 14 amino acids. General observations from the study: Naive T cell populations appeared to exhibit greater diversity than memory cells and appeared to be major alloresponse contributors. Roughly 80-95% of proliferating CD4+ or CD8+ clones lacked a naive or memory phenotype that could be assigned.

A note on this clone: Its antigen remains unknown.

Per-sample assaying covered 95,000 to 100,000 TCR templates. Repertoires were generated with immunoSEQ multiplex PCR, while TCRdb's copy carries only in-frame clones and drops some. The data contain about 69,000 clones, over 80% of them seen just once; the ten biggest clones take up about 1.5%. Sample: Tregs sorted from blood. The clonotype was recovered from a human donor in good health. This chain connects TRBV11-3 to TRBJ2-5; TRBD1 matches 7 bases. The CDR3 DNA reads TGTGCCAGCAGCTTAGATCCAGGGGGAGAGACCCAGTACTTC. Residues: CASSLDPGGETQYF.